Below, 18 T cell receptor beta chains from the same sample are listed, as sequenced in a study of T cell changes during pregnancy in multiple sclerosis. This table comes from immunoSEQ multiplex PCR, and its TCRdb copy is limited to in-frame clones, with some not included. The table records roughly 39,000 clones, 85% to 95% of them present only once. The sequencing here drew on CD4+ T cells from peripheral blood mononuclear cells, taken before pregnancy. These receptors all stem from a female donor with multiple sclerosis, enrolled in a pregnancy study.

A word on this clone: Different DNA sequences within this sample yield the same CDR3. This chain connects TRBV6-5 to TRBJ2-2; TRBD2 agrees at 8 bases. The germline CDR1 and CDR2 sequences are MNHEY and SVGAGI. The CDR3 length is 16 residues. After removal of 2 bases from V and 1 base from J, the junction contained 3 bases not matched to a gene. CDR3 nucleotides: TGTGCCAGCAGTTACCGAACTAGCGGGAACACCGGGGAGCTGTTTTTT. It encodes CASSYRTSGNTGELFF.

The genes are TRBV7-2 and TRBJ2-1, with TRBD2 identical over 13 bases. The germline CDR1 and CDR2 sequences are SGHTA and FQGNSA. The V segment lost 5 bases and the J segment 3 bases; nucleotides outside the gene matches: 1. This CDR3 contains 15 residues. As DNA, the CDR3 is TGTGCCAGCAGCAGACTAGCGGGGGGCTACAATGAGCAGTTCTTC. Its protein is CASSRLAGGYNEQFF.

This clone was seen only a few times. The chain employs TRBV5-1 and TRBJ2-7; a weak D match, TRBD1 (5 bases). V lost 3 bases, J lost 4 bases, and 11 bases lay in between. From germline, CDR1 is SGHRS and CDR2 YFSETQ. The CDR3 runs to 13 residues. The DNA of the CDR3 is TGCGCCAGCAGCTGGACAATAGGTTACGAGCAGTACTTC. This sequence encodes CASSWTIGYEQYF.

The rearrangement links TRBV27 to TRBJ1-4; no definite D call. V lost 9 bases, J lost 4 bases, and 15 bases lay in between. The CDR3 has 14 residues. Germline assignment: CDR1 MNHEY and CDR2 SMNVEV (reference sequence). In DNA form, the CDR3 reads TGTGCCAGACCCCCGGCCCTAGATAATGAAAAACTGTTTTTT. Translation gives CARPPALDNEKLFF. The full variable domain, in which reference TRBV27 and TRBJ1-4 provide the parts outside the CDR3, is EAQVTQNPRYLITVTGKKLTVTCSQNMNHEYMSWYRQDPGLGLRQIYYSMNVEVTDKGDVPEGYKVSRKEKRNFPLILESPSPNQTSLYFCARPPALDNEKLFFGSGTQLSVL.

J is TRBJ2-2 and V is TRBV7-9; tentative D call: TRBD1 (6 bases). Per germline, CDR1 SEHNR and CDR2 FQNEAQ (reference sequence). The length of the CDR3 is 13 residues. V was trimmed by 4 bases and J by 6 bases, leaving 9 bases between them. CDR3 sequence: CASSSGAPGELFF. The CDR3, as DNA: TGTGCCAGCAGCTCAGGGGCCCCCGGGGAGCTGTTTTTT.

The gene calls are TRBV19 and TRBJ2-1; TRBD2 agrees at 7 bases. The CDR3 is made up of 16 amino acids. V lost 3 bases to trimming and J lost 7 bases; unmatched junction nucleotides: 12. Per germline, CDR1 LNHDA and CDR2 SQIVND (reference sequence). The CDR3 DNA sequence: TGTGCCAGTAGTATCATTAGGACTAGTAAAACTAATGAGCAGTTCTTC. Protein sequence: CASSIIRTSKTNEQFF.

The chain couples TRBV10-1 to TRBJ2-5; D may be TRBD1 (6 bases). The germline V and J ends were trimmed by 2 bases and 3 bases, with 16 bases remaining between them. Germline assignment: CDR1 WNHNN and CDR2 SYGVQD (reference sequence). The CDR3 has 16 residues. DNA for the CDR3: TGCGCCAGCAGTGAGCCTGAGGACAGAGATAAAGAGACCCAGTACTTC. It is translated as CASSEPEDRDKETQYF.

The V and J genes are TRBV27 and TRBJ1-1; D is possibly TRBD1 (6 bases). With 4 bases removed from V and 6 bases from J, the gap between germline ends came to 30 bases. This CDR3 region has 19 residues. Germline values: CDR1 MNHEY, CDR2 SMNVEV (reference sequence). The CDR3 protein is CASSSDTGFMSTPWAEAFF. In nucleotides, the CDR3 is TGTGCCAGCAGTTCCGACACAGGGTTTATGAGTACGCCGTGGGCTGAAGCTTTCTTT.

The J gene is TRBJ1-1, the V gene TRBV12-5; TRBD1 aligns across 8 bases. Germline trimming cut 5 bases from V and 5 bases from J; bases unmatched to any gene: 7. CDR3 length equals 14 residues. Germline CDR1 is LGHNT and CDR2 is FRNRAP. This CDR3 is CASGLTTGETEAFF. The CDR3 DNA follows: TGTGCTAGTGGTCTTACGACAGGGGAGACTGAAGCTTTCTTT.

The chain's CDR3 is CASSTSRGRSSGELFF. CDR3 coding DNA: TGTGCCAGCAGTACGAGCAGGGGGCGAAGTTCCGGGGAGCTGTTTTTT. The chain employs TRBV2 and TRBJ2-2; 8 nucleotides match TRBD1. The germline V gene has CDR1 SNHLY and CDR2 FYNNEI. The CDR3 has 16 residues. The ends lost 5 bases at V and 6 bases at J; junction bases unmatched: 11. The full variable domain, completed using reference TRBV2 and TRBJ2-2, is EPEVTQTPSHQVTQMGQEVILRCVPISNHLYFYWYRQILGQKVEFLVSFYNNEISEKSEIFDDQFSVERPDGSNFTLKIRSTKLEDSAMYFCASSTSRGRSSGELFFGEGSRLTVL.

The CDR3 reads CASRYRGKESYEQYF. CDR3 nucleotide sequence: TGTGCCAGCAGATACAGGGGGAAAGAGTCCTACGAGCAGTACTTC. This chain uses TRBV27 with TRBJ2-7; TRBD1 agrees at 8 bases. V shed 6 bases and J 1 base; nucleotides not matched to a gene: 8. This CDR3 is built from 15 residues. Germline V gene sequence: CDR1 MNHEY, CDR2 SMNVEV (reference sequence).

V gene TRBV4-2 combines with J gene TRBJ2-7; no clear D. The germline V and J ends were trimmed by 8 bases and 7 bases, with 18 bases remaining between them. The CDR3 runs 13 residues. Germline CDR1 is LGHNA and CDR2 is YNFKEQ. Written as DNA, the CDR3 is TGTGCCAGCCCCCCTAGACCCGAGGATGAGCAGTACTTC. Its translation is CASPPRPEDEQYF.

This chain uses TRBV27 with TRBJ1-1, with D possibly matching TRBD1 (5 bases). The V and J ends lost 0 bases and 5 bases respectively, with 16 bases between them. CDR3 length: 16 amino acids. The germline CDR1 and CDR2 sequences are MNHEY and SMNVEV (reference sequence). CDR3 in amino acids: CASSLSWGDIRTEAFF. CDR3 nucleotide sequence: TGTGCCAGCAGTTTATCGTGGGGGGATATTCGTACTGAAGCTTTCTTT.

In this sample, this clone turned up once. The chain combines TRBV6-1 with TRBJ1-5, with 8 bases identical to TRBD1. The CDR3 is 16 amino acids. Germline V gene lookup returns CDR1 MNHNS and CDR2 SASEGT. Losses at the gene ends were 2 bases for V and 6 bases for J; bases not matched to a gene: 9. CDR3 nucleotides: TGTGCCAGCAGTGAAACTTCAACAGGGGGAGGTCAGCCCCAGCATTTT. Protein sequence: CASSETSTGGGQPQHF.

This chain joins TRBV9 and TRBJ2-1; maybe TRBD2 (6 bases). Trimming removed 4 bases from V and 10 bases from J, with 18 bases in between. Per germline, CDR1 SGDLS and CDR2 YYNGEE. CDR3 length: 14 residues. CDR3 bases: TGTGCCAGCAGCCCCGGAGGGGCCTCCCTAGAGCAGTTCTTC. It translates to CASSPGGASLEQFF.

In its sample, this clone was seen once. The genes are TRBV28 and TRBJ1-5, with a tentative D call TRBD1 (5 bases). The CDR3 contains 13 residues. The V gene lost 1 base and the J gene lost 4 bases, with 5 bases spanning the gap. CDR1 and CDR2 (germline): MDHEN, SYDVKM. CDR3 sequence (DNA): TGTGCCAGCAGTTTATCAGGGAATCAGCCCCAGCATTTT. As protein: CASSLSGNQPQHF.

J is TRBJ2-7 and V is TRBV28; TRBD2 matches at 13 bases. V shed 6 bases, J shed 2 bases, and the junction held 4 bases outside the gene matches. Per germline, CDR1 MDHEN and CDR2 SYDVKM. CDR3 size: 15 residues. The CDR3 region is CASRLTSGRAYEQYF. As DNA, the CDR3 is TGTGCCAGCAGACTAACTAGCGGGAGGGCCTACGAGCAGTACTTC.

The genes are TRBV18 and TRBJ2-7; 9 bases agree with TRBD2. Germline V lookup: CDR1 KGHSH, CDR2 LQKENI. Trimming removed 3 bases from V and 0 bases from J; junction bases left unmatched: 6. This CDR3 is 16 amino acids long. The CDR3 region has the DNA TGTGCCAGCTCACCCCCGGGACTAGCAGCCTCCTACGAGCAGTACTTC. Amino acid sequence: CASSPPGLAASYEQYF. The whole variable domain, filled in from reference TRBV18 and TRBJ2-7, reads NAGVMQNPRHLVRRRGQEARLRCSPMKGHSHVYWYRQLPEEGLKFMVYLQKENIIDESGMPKERFSAEFPKEGPSILRIQQVVRGDSAAYFCASSPPGLAASYEQYFGPGTRLTVT.